The 24 T cell receptor beta chains listed next were all sequenced from one sample in a study of T cell responses to AZD1222 COVID-19 vaccine (dated by TCRdb to 2020 to 2023). The library was generated by the immunoSEQ multiplex PCR assay. In TCRdb, the immuneACCESS table is reduced to in-frame sequences with V and J assigned. These tables do not hold every clone; where another copy was compared, an unresolved V gene accounts for under half, and the others remain unexplained. This sample lists roughly 120,000 clones; 88% were detected once. Roughly a sixth of the sample belongs to the ten largest clones. The time point label corresponds to: baseline before first vaccination. This specimen's treatment or condition label, interpreted: meningococcal conjugate vaccine given as trial control. This specimen was peripheral blood, taken on day 0 of MenACWY control vaccination. These TCRs come from an adult in good health.

The chain links TRBV7-9 to TRBJ2-7, with a weak D call TRBD1 (6 bases). CDR3 length equals 12 residues. Trimming stripped 2 bases from V and 9 bases from J, with 11 bases between. Looked up from germline, CDR1 is SEHNR and CDR2 is FQNEAQ (reference sequence). The DNA for the CDR3 is TGTGCCAGCAGCTTACCAGGGGACGGGCAGTACTTC. This gives the protein CASSLPGDGQYF.

This chain uses TRBV6-1 with TRBJ2-1; D is perhaps TRBD1 (5 bases). V was pared by 1 base and J by 12 bases, with 13 bases between. The germline CDR1 and CDR2 sequences are MNHNS and SASEGT. This CDR3 is built from 13 residues. The CDR3 DNA is TGTGCCAGCAGTGAAGGGGGCCTCGGGTTGCAGTTCTTC. Translation gives CASSEGGLGLQFF.

This chain joins TRBV5-1 and TRBJ2-7; TRBD2 might be the D (5 bases). Trimming removed 4 bases from V and 2 bases from J, with 10 bases in between. The CDR3 extends over 13 amino acids. Germline CDR1 reads SGHRS; CDR2 reads YFSETQ. In nucleotides, the CDR3 is TGCGCCAGCAGCCCGGGGAGTCCCTACGAGCAGTACTTC. As protein: CASSPGSPYEQYF.

This chain joins TRBV7-8 and TRBJ2-2; D perhaps matches TRBD2 (5 bases). CDR3 length equals 16 residues. Germline lookup yields CDR1 SGHVS and CDR2 FQNEAQ. The V and J ends lost 0 bases and 1 base respectively, with 9 bases between them. This CDR3 is CASSLAGNQNTGELFF. CDR3 coding DNA: TGTGCCAGCAGCTTAGCCGGGAACCAGAACACCGGGGAGCTGTTTTTT. Filled out from reference TRBV7-8 and TRBJ2-2, the complete variable domain reads GAGVSQSPRYKVAKRGQDVALRCDPISGHVSLFWYQQALGQGPEFLTYFQNEAQLDKSGLPSDRFFAERPEGSVSTLKIQRTQQEDSAVYLCASSLAGNQNTGELFFGEGSRLTVL.

The chain combines TRBV7-9 with TRBJ2-2; the match to TRBD2 covers 8 bases. From germline, CDR1 is SEHNR and CDR2 FQNEAQ (reference sequence). The V segment lost 8 bases and the J segment 4 bases; nucleotides outside the gene matches: 6. The CDR3 runs 14 residues. The chain's CDR3 is CASEAGLATGELFF. In DNA, the CDR3 is TGTGCCAGCGAAGCAGGACTAGCCACCGGGGAGCTGTTTTTT. Variable domain in full (rest from reference TRBV7-9 and TRBJ2-2): DTGVSQNPRHKITKRGQNVTFRCDPISEHNRLYWYRQTLGQGPEFLTYFQNEAQLEKSRLLSDRFSAERPKGSFSTLEIQRTEQGDSAMYLCASEAGLATGELFFGEGSRLTVL.

This clone was counted a single time. V gene TRBV28 combines with J gene TRBJ1-2, with D unclear. This CDR3 has 14 residues. Germline V gene sequence: CDR1 MDHEN, CDR2 SYDVKM. The V end was cut by 8 bases, the J end by 5 bases, with 18 bases between. Here the CDR3 reads CASGLSGVLYGYTF. As DNA, the CDR3 is TGTGCCAGCGGACTGTCCGGGGTTTTGTATGGCTACACCTTC.

The gene calls are TRBV4-2 and TRBJ2-7, with TRBD1 matching 9 bases. The CDR3 extends over 15 amino acids. The V and J ends lost 4 bases and 6 bases, in that order; junction bases with no gene match: 10. CDR1 is LGHNA, CDR2 YNFKEQ, per germline. This CDR3 reads CASSRDWRQGVEQYF. Here the CDR3 DNA reads TGTGCCAGCAGCCGCGACTGGAGACAGGGGGTCGAGCAGTACTTC.

The chain links TRBV29-1 to TRBJ2-3, with D uncertain. The ends were cut back, 5 bases at V and 1 base at J, with 10 bases in the middle. The germline gives CDR1 SQVTM, CDR2 ANQGSEA. This CDR3 spans 13 amino acids. The CDR3 nucleotides are TGCAGCGTTAGGCAGTCTGGCACAGATACGCAGTATTTT. Translating gives CSVRQSGTDTQYF.

J is TRBJ2-7 and V is TRBV19; TRBD1 matches 9 bases. CDR3 length equals 15 residues. CDR1 and CDR2 (germline): LNHDA, SQIVND (reference sequence). With 6 bases clipped from V and 5 bases from J, the junction kept 11 bases outside the gene matches. Written as DNA, the CDR3 is TGTGCCAGTAGCCTCTCCGGGACAGGGATCCACGAGCAGTACTTC. This sequence encodes CASSLSGTGIHEQYF.

Comments on this clone: The junction and the germline gene differ at one end; a read error may be behind it. This sequence joins TRBV9 and TRBJ1-4; weak D call: TRBD1 (5 bases). This CDR3 is 13 amino acids long. The germline gives CDR1 SGDLS, CDR2 YYNGEE. CDR3 amino acids: CASSGDPLGKTVF. In DNA, the CDR3 is TGTGCCAGCAGCGGGGACCCCCTCGGAAAAACTGTTTTT.

The CDR3 reads CASSQDTRLDLFSDTQYF. The DNA of the CDR3 is TGTGCCAGCAGCCAAGATACCCGACTAGACTTATTCTCAGATACGCAGTATTTT. The chain joins TRBV14 to TRBJ2-3; the D gene is possibly TRBD2 (6 bases). V was clipped by 0 bases and J by 4 bases, with 20 bases between them. The germline CDR1 and CDR2 sequences are SGHDN and FVKESK. The CDR3 has 18 amino acids.

V usage is TRBV2 and J usage is TRBJ2-5; the match to TRBD2 covers 9 bases. This CDR3 contains 15 residues. V lost 7 bases, J lost 1 base, and 7 bases stayed unmatched. The germline gives CDR1 SNHLY, CDR2 FYNNEI. CDR3 nucleotide sequence: TGTGCCAGCATGCCCCCGGGACTAGCCCAAGAGACCCAGTACTTC. This gives the protein CASMPPGLAQETQYF.

The gene calls are TRBV11-2 and TRBJ2-7; a weak D match, TRBD2 (6 bases). Trimming left V 5 bases short and J 2 bases short, with 13 bases between. This CDR3 is built from 14 residues. Germline V lookup: CDR1 SGHAT, CDR2 FQNNGV. The CDR3 here is CASSHTGGTYEQYF. The CDR3, as DNA: TGTGCCAGCAGCCATACCGGGGGAACCTACGAGCAGTACTTC.

The V and J genes are TRBV9 and TRBJ2-7; TRBD2 is a possible D gene (6 bases). Germline V gene lookup returns CDR1 SGDLS and CDR2 YYNGEE. The length of the CDR3 is 13 residues. Trimming removed 3 bases at V and 5 bases at J, with 12 bases between. The DNA of the CDR3 is TGTGCCAGCAGCGGGGGACTTGGAGACGAGCAGTACTTC. It translates to CASSGGLGDEQYF.

This clone appeared once. This chain joins TRBV6-1 and TRBJ2-2; 10 bases line up with TRBD2. V lost 3 bases to trimming and J lost 5 bases; unmatched junction nucleotides: 9. Germline V CDR1 and CDR2: MNHNS, SASEGT. The CDR3 consists of 17 residues. This chain's CDR3 is CASSERLAGERTGELFF. CDR3 DNA sequence: TGTGCCAGCAGTGAGAGGCTAGCGGGAGAACGGACCGGGGAGCTGTTTTTT.

The chain employs TRBV3-1 (or the pseudogene TRBV3-2) and TRBJ2-7; possible D gene TRBD2, 6 bases. This CDR3 has 16 residues. Germline CDR1 is LGHDT and CDR2 is YNNKEL (reference sequence). V gave up 2 bases and J gave up 0 bases, with 14 bases separating them. The CDR3 spells CASSQRLGGVSYEQYF. The DNA for the CDR3 is TGTGCCAGCAGCCAAAGGCTCGGCGGGGTCTCCTACGAGCAGTACTTC.

The rearrangement uses TRBV24-1 and TRBJ1-5; the match to TRBD1 covers 9 bases. With 3 bases clipped from V and 6 bases from J, the junction kept 5 bases outside the gene matches. This CDR3 has 15 amino acids. Germline lookup yields CDR1 KGHDR and CDR2 SFDVKD. In DNA, the CDR3 is TGTGCCACCAGTGATAACAGGGGGCCGGGTCAGCCCCAGCATTTT. It yields the protein CATSDNRGPGQPQHF.

The rearrangement uses TRBV3-1 (or the pseudogene TRBV3-2) and TRBJ1-2; possibly TRBD1 for D (6 bases). Germline V gene sequence: CDR1 LGHDT, CDR2 YNNKEL (reference sequence). The CDR3 covers 15 residues. V shed 0 bases and J shed 4 bases, with 12 bases lying between them. The CDR3 DNA is TGTGCCAGCAGCCAAGAGGCGGGGGCTGGCTATGGCTACACCTTC. Its translation: CASSQEAGAGYGYTF.

The chain joins TRBV9 to TRBJ1-1; D unresolved. CDR3 length: 18 amino acids. Trimming left V 0 bases short and J 2 bases short, with 20 bases between. Germline values: CDR1 SGDLS, CDR2 YYNGEE. The CDR3 here is CASSVGEAEPTLNTEAFF. The CDR3, as DNA: TGTGCCAGCAGCGTAGGGGAAGCAGAGCCGACCCTTAACACTGAAGCTTTCTTT.

This clone was seen a single time. The V gene is TRBV6-2 or TRBV6-3, the J gene TRBJ1-2; perhaps TRBD1 as D (5 bases). V was clipped by 2 bases and J by 3 bases, with 13 bases between them. Germline CDR1 is MNHEY and CDR2 is SVGEGT. The CDR3 totals 15 residues. In DNA form, the CDR3 reads TGTGCCAGCAGTTACGTTGGGGGACGTCACTATGGCTACACCTTC. Encoded protein: CASSYVGGRHYGYTF.

The chain is built from TRBV7-9 and TRBJ2-2, with D perhaps matching TRBD1 (6 bases). Germline CDR1 and CDR2: SEHNR and FQNEAQ (reference sequence). CDR3 length: 16 residues. Trimming stripped 3 bases from V and 4 bases from J, with 15 bases between. Here the CDR3 DNA reads TGTGCCAGCAGCTTTGGCCAGGGGATAGGCACCGGGGAGCTGTTTTTT. Its protein is CASSFGQGIGTGELFF. Looking up the rest from reference TRBV7-9 and TRBJ2-2 gives the full variable domain: DTGVSQNPRHKITKRGQNVTFRCDPISEHNRLYWYRQTLGQGPEFLTYFQNEAQLEKSRLLSDRFSAERPKGSFSTLEIQRTEQGDSAMYLCASSFGQGIGTGELFFGEGSRLTVL.

This clone has only one observation. V and J are TRBV19 and TRBJ1-3; unclear D gene. V was clipped by 4 bases and J by 4 bases, with 14 bases between them. Germline V gene data show CDR1 as LNHDA and CDR2 as SQIVND (reference sequence). The CDR3 has 15 amino acids. CDR3 loop: CASSTMTSIGNTIYF. CDR3 in DNA: TGTGCCAGTAGTACCATGACCTCAATCGGAAACACCATATATTTT.

The V and J genes are TRBV6-6 and TRBJ2-6; 8 bases align to TRBD2. Germline CDR1 MNHNY, CDR2 SVGAGI (reference sequence). V dropped 5 bases and J dropped 0; count of bases not matched to a gene: 6. The CDR3 consists of 17 residues. The CDR3 is CASSPPSGLSGANVLTF. CDR3 sequence (DNA): TGTGCCAGCAGTCCCCCTAGCGGGCTCTCTGGGGCCAACGTCCTGACTTTC.

This clone appeared a single time. The chain joins TRBV10-1 to TRBJ1-1; D gene ambiguous. The V and J ends lost 3 bases and 1 base respectively, with 6 bases between them. The CDR3 is made up of 13 amino acids. CDR1 is WNHNN, CDR2 SYGVQD, per germline (reference sequence). The CDR3 here is CASSEQTNTEAFF. The CDR3 coding sequence is TGCGCCAGCAGTGAACAAACGAACACTGAAGCTTTCTTT.